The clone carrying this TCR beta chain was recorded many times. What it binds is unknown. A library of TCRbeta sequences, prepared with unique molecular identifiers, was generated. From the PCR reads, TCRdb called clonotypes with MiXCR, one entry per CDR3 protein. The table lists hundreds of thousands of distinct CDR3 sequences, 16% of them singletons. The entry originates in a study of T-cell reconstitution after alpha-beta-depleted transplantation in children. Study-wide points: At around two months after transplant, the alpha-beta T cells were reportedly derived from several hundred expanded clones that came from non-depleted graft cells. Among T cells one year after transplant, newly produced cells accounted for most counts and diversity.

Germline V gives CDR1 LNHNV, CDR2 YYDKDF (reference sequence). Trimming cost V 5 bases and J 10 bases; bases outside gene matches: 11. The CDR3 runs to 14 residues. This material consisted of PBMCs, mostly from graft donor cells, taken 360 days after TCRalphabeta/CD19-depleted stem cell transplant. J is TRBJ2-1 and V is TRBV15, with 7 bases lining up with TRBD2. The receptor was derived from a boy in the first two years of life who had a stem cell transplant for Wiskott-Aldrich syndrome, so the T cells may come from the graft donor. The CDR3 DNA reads TGTGCCACCAGCCGGACTAGTCCACCCAGGGAGCAGTTCTTC. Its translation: CATSRTSPPREQFF.